This T cell receptor beta chain was sequenced for a study of blood T cells in healthy people across ages. The wider study: Capture by template switching was about one barcoded beta molecule per two T cells.

Germline assignment: CDR1 DFQATT and CDR2 SNEGSKA (reference sequence). The J segment lost 2 bases and the V segment lost 3 bases, leaving 7 bases of the junction unmatched. The CDR3 has 15 residues. The use of a sample-barcoded 5' primer and a J-beta primer mix characterized a second PCR of roughly 6 to 11 cycles. TCRdb ran MiXCR on the 5' RACE reads and lists one entry per CDR3 protein. The table has approximately 1.5 million distinct CDR3 sequences, around 35% seen once. Each of the donors had roughly 10 milliliters of peripheral blood drawn into EDTA-treated Vacutainer tubes. The sequence came from a young woman in good health. J is TRBJ2-1 and V is TRBV20-1; 7 bases line up with TRBD2. Material: blood. Here the CDR3 DNA reads TGCAGTGCTAGGGGGACTAAAGGACCCTACAATGAGCAGTTCTTC. It is translated as CSARGTKGPYNEQFF.